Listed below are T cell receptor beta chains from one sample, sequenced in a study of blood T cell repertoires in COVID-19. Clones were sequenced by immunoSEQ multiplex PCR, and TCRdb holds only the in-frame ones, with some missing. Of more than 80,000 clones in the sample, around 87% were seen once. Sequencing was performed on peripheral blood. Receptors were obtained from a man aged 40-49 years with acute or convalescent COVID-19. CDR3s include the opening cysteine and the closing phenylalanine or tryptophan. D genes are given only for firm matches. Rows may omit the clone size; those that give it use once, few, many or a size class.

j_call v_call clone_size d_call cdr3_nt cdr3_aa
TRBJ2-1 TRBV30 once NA TGTGCCTGGAGTGTGGAGACCCTCAATGAGCAGTTCTTC CAWSVETLNEQFF
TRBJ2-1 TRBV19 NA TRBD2 TGTGCCAGTAGTCCCCTAGCGGGAGACAATGAGCAGTTCTTC CASSPLAGDNEQFF
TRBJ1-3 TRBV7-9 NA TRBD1 TGTGCCAGCAGCCTGACAGGGCTTGGAAACACCATATATTTT CASSLTGLGNTIYF
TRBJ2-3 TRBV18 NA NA TGTGCCAGCTCACCACTTCCTCTAGATACGCAGTATTTT CASSPLPLDTQYF
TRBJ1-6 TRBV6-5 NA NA TGTGCCAGCAGTAGGAGCTCCTATAATTCACCCCTCCACTTT CASSRSSYNSPLHF
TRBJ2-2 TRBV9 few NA TGTGCCAGCAGCCCCCAAAGGGCAGGGGGGAGCGGGGAGCTGTTTTTT CASSPQRAGGSGELFF
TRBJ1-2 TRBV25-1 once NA TGTGCCAGCAGTGCCGGGACTCCCTATGGCTACACCTTC CASSAGTPYGYTF
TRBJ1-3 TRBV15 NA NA TGTGCCACCAGCAGAGACGGTTCCTCTGGAAACACCATATATTTT CATSRDGSSGNTIYF
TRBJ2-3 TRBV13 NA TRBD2 TGTGCCAGCAGCTTATCGGGGGGGTACACAGATACGCAGTATTTT CASSLSGGYTDTQYF
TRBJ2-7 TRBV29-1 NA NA TGCAGCGTTGAAGTAGATTACGAGCAGTACTTC CSVEVDYEQYF
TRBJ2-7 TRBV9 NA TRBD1 TGTGCCAGCAGCCCCATTTTGGACAGGGACGGGGAGCAGTACTTC CASSPILDRDGEQYF
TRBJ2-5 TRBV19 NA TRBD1 TGTGCCAGTAGTATAGAGGGACAGGGATGGGACCAGTACTTC CASSIEGQGWDQYF
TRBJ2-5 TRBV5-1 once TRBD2 TGCGCCAGCAGCCTCTCGACTAGCGGGGGGCACCGTGAGACCCAGTACTTC CASSLSTSGGHRETQYF
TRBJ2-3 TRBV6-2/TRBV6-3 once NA TGTGCCAGCAGTGACGGGACAACAGATACGCAGTATTTT CASSDGTTDTQYF
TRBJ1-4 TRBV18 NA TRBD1 TGTGCCAGCTCACCGAGGACAGGGAATAATGAAAAACTGTTTTTT CASSPRTGNNEKLFF
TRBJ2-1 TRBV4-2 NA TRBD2 TGTGCCAGCAGCCAAGAAACTAGCGGGGGGGGCAATGAGCAGTTCTTC CASSQETSGGGNEQFF
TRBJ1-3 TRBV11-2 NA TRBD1 TGTGCCAGCAGCCCGGCGGGACAGCCCATAATAAAATCTGGAAACACCATATATTTT CASSPAGQPIIKSGNTIYF
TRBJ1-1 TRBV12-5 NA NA TGTGCTAGTGGGGCAACAGGGATCACTGAAGCTTTCTTT CASGATGITEAFF
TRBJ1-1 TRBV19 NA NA TGTGCCAGTACCCGGCGCAGCGGCACTGAAGCTTTCTTT CASTRRSGTEAFF
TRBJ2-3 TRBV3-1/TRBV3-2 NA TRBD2 TGTGCCAGCAGCCAAAACTCGGGACTAGCGGGAGATATAGATACGCAGTATTTT CASSQNSGLAGDIDTQYF
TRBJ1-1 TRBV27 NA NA TGTGCCAGCAGTTTGTTAGGAGGCGCTGAAGCTTTCTTT CASSLLGGAEAFF
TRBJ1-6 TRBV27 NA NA TGTGCCAGCAGTTTTACGTCGAGCTCCTATAATTCACCCCTCCACTTT CASSFTSSSYNSPLHF
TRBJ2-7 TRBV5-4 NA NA TGTGCCAGCAGCCCTGGTCCAGCGGAACTTTACGAGCAGTACTTC CASSPGPAELYEQYF
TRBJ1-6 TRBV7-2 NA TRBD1 TGTGCCAGCAGCTTTCAGGGGGCAAATTCACCCCTCCACTTT CASSFQGANSPLHF
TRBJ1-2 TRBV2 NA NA TGTGCCAGCAGGGGACTAAGGACAGCTAACTATGGCTACACCTTC CASRGLRTANYGYTF
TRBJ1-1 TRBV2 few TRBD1 TGTGCCAGCAGTCTCGGACAGGGGGCTTTTGGCACTGAAGCTTTCTTT CASSLGQGAFGTEAFF
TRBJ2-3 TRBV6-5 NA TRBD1 TGTGCCACCTACAGGGGGCCAGATACGCAGTATTTT CATYRGPDTQYF
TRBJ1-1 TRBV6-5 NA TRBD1 TGTGCCAGCAGTTTTACAGGGGTCTCAAACACTGAAGCTTTCTTT CASSFTGVSNTEAFF
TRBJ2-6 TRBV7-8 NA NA TGTGCCAGTTCCCCGGACAGCCCTGGGGCCAACGTCCTGACTTTC CASSPDSPGANVLTF
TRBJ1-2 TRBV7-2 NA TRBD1 TGTGCCAGCAGCTTATGGGGGACAGGGAATACGGATGGCTACACCTTC CASSLWGTGNTDGYTF
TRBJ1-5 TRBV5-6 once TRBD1 TGTGCCAGCAGCTTTAAAGGGGGCGGAAGTTTTCAGCCCCAGCATTTT CASSFKGGGSFQPQHF
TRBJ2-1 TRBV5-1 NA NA TGCGCCAGCTGGGCTAACGCGAACAATGAGCAGTTCTTC CASWANANNEQFF
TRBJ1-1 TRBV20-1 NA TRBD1 TGCAGTGCTAGTATAGGGGGCATAAACACTGAAGCTTTCTTT CSASIGGINTEAFF
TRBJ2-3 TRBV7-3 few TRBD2 TGTGCCAGCAGCTCCCAGGGAGGGACAGATACGCAGTATTTT CASSSQGGTDTQYF
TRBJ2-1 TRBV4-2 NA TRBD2 TGTGCCAGCACTCTTACTAGCGGGGAATACAATGAGCAGTTCTTC CASTLTSGEYNEQFF
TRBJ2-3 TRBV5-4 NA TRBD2 TGTGCCAGCAGCTTGGGACTAGCGGGAGAGAGCACAGATACGCAGTATTTT CASSLGLAGESTDTQYF
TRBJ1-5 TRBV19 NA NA TGTGCCAGTAGCCTTCCTCTAGGCGGCCCCGAGGGAAATCAGCCCCAGCATTTT CASSLPLGGPEGNQPQHF
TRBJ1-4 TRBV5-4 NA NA TGTGCCAGCAGCACCAGAGGGGGTGCAACTAATGAAAAACTGTTTTTT CASSTRGGATNEKLFF
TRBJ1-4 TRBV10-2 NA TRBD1 TGCGCCAGCAGTGGGGGGACAGCCGCAACTAATGAAAAACTGTTTTTT CASSGGTAATNEKLFF
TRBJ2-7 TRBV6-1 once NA TGTGCCAGCAGTGAAAACACGGGACTCGAGCAGTACTTC CASSENTGLEQYF
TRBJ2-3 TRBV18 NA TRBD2 TGTGCCAGCTCACCGTCTAGCGGGAGTGTGGATACGCAGTATTTT CASSPSSGSVDTQYF
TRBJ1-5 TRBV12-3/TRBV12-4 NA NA TGTGCCAGCAGTTCGAACGGGAATCAGCCCCAGCATTTT CASSSNGNQPQHF
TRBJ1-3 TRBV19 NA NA TGTGCCAGTAGTGACAGAACTCTTTCTGGAAACACCATATATTTT CASSDRTLSGNTIYF
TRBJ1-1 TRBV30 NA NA TGTGCCTGGAGTTCACGGGTCCACACTGAAGCTTTCTTT CAWSSRVHTEAFF